This T cell receptor beta chain was obtained from a study of CD8 T cells in Susac syndrome. CD8+ and CD4+ T cells taken from blood had their TCR beta sequenced. CDR3 size: 17 residues. Germline trimming cut 5 bases from V and 8 bases from J; bases unmatched to any gene: 14. Germline loops: CDR1 SGHTA, CDR2 FQGTGA. Random hexamers served to reverse transcribe about 0.5 to 1 ug RNA. TCRdb reanalysed the immunoSEQ multiplex PCR reads using MiXCR and keeps one entry per CDR3 protein. The sample has some 120,000 distinct CDR3 sequences; approximately 90% are singletons. What was sequenced was CD8+ T cells from PBMCs. The chain has TRBV7-3 and TRBJ2-3; TRBD2 matches at 12 bases. This sequence originates from a human donor in good health. CDR3: CASSGSLAGGPEGTQYF. The CDR3 region has the DNA TGTGCCAGCAGCGGATCGCTAGCGGGAGGGCCTGAAGGTACGCAGTATTTT.